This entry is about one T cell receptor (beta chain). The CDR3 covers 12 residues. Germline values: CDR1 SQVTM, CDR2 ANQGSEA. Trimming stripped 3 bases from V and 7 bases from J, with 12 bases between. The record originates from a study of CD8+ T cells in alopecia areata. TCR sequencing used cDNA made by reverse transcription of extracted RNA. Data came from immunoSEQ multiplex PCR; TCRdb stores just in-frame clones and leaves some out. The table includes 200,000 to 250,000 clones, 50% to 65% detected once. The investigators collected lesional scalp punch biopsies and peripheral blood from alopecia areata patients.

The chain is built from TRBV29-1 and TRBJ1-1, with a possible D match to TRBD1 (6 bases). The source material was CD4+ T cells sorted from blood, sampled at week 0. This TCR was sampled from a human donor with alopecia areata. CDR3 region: CSVEDRRNEAFF. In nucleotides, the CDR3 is TGCAGCGTTGAGGACAGACGAAATGAAGCTTTCTTT.